This T cell receptor beta chain was identified in a study of blood T cell repertoires in COVID-19. Study details: T cells, B-cell-depleted T cells, or PBMCs provided the cDNA or gDNA that served as material.

In the original processing: Reference gene primer amplification yielded estimated nucleated cell counts. Method: immunoSEQ multiplex PCR; TCRdb's copy keeps in-frame clones and lacks some. The V and J calls and clone size come from that table; D and trimming were worked out from the DNA. The table shows some 200,000 clones, with 75% to 85% occurring only once. V was pared by 0 bases and J by 4 bases, with 7 bases between. CDR1 and CDR2 from the germline V gene are LGHDT and YNNKEL (reference sequence). CDR3 size: 13 residues. The source of this sequence is a woman in her forties who had recovered from COVID-19. V is TRBV3-1 (or the pseudogene TRBV3-2) and J is TRBJ2-7; D might be TRBD1 (5 bases). Source material: peripheral blood. The CDR3 loop is CASSQDRQYEQYF. CDR3 sequence (DNA): TGTGCCAGCAGCCAAGATCGACAGTACGAGCAGTACTTC.